This is a list of T cell receptor beta chains from one sample in a study of T cell responses to AZD1222 COVID-19 vaccine. Using immunoSEQ multiplex PCR, the repertoire was profiled, and TCRdb retains in-frame clones only, with some absent. This sample has about 130,000 clones, with more than 70% found just once. Specimen: peripheral blood, collected on day 0 of AZD1222 vaccination. All receptors derive from an adult in good health. CDR3s include the opening cysteine and the closing phenylalanine or tryptophan. A D gene is named only where the DNA matches it firmly. The size entry is marked missing in some rows and otherwise reads once, few, many or a size class.

DNA: TGTGCCAGCAGCTACCAAAGCGGGGGGGCCCCTGAGCTGTTTTTT
CDR3: CASSYQSGGAPELFF
length: 15
J: TRBJ2-2
V: TRBV5-4
D: TRBD2
size: -

DNA: TGTGCCAGCAGCTTGCAGATTAACACCGGGGAGCTGTTTTTT
CDR3: CASSLQINTGELFF
length: 14
J: TRBJ2-2
V: TRBV7-2
D: -
size: -

DNA: TGCGCCAGCAGCCGCGCCGCGGGGGATGAGCAGTTCTTC
CDR3: CASSRAAGDEQFF
length: 13
J: TRBJ2-1
V: TRBV4-3
D: TRBD2
size: -

DNA: TGTGCCAGCAGTTACTCGGGACAGACTTTCTACGAGCAGTACTTC
CDR3: CASSYSGQTFYEQYF
length: 15
J: TRBJ2-7
V: TRBV6-5
D: TRBD1
size: few

DNA: TGCGCCAGCAGCCAAGTTTGGAGACAGGAAGGCTACACCTTC
CDR3: CASSQVWRQEGYTF
length: 14
J: TRBJ1-2
V: TRBV4-1
D: -
size: -

DNA: TGCGCCAGCAGGAATCTAGCGGGGGGGCCGCCAGATACGCAGTATTTT
CDR3: CASRNLAGGPPDTQYF
length: 16
J: TRBJ2-3
V: TRBV5-1
D: TRBD2
size: -

DNA: TGCGCCAGCAGCCAGGGCCTTCTAGCGGGGGGGCCTGGAAATAGAGATACGCAGTATTTT
CDR3: CASSQGLLAGGPGNRDTQYF
length: 20
J: TRBJ2-3
V: TRBV4-1
D: TRBD2
size: -

DNA: TGCGCCAGCAGCCAAGAGGGCGGGAGGGGCGACGAGCAGTACTTC
CDR3: CASSQEGGRGDEQYF
length: 15
J: TRBJ2-7
V: TRBV4-1
D: TRBD2
size: -

DNA: TGTGCCAGCAGTTACAACGGGAACTATGGCTACACCTTC
CDR3: CASSYNGNYGYTF
length: 13
J: TRBJ1-2
V: TRBV6-5
D: -
size: -

DNA: TGTGCCAGCGGACCCCGGTGGGAGAATGAAAAACTGTTTTTT
CDR3: CASGPRWENEKLFF
length: 14
J: TRBJ1-4
V: TRBV6-5
D: -
size: -

DNA: TGTGCCAGCAGCTCCGGACAGGGTATTGGTTCACCCCTCCACTTT
CDR3: CASSSGQGIGSPLHF
length: 15
J: TRBJ1-6
V: TRBV7-2
D: TRBD1
size: -

DNA: TGTGCCAGCAGTTACACGGGGAGTCAGCCCCAGCATTTT
CDR3: CASSYTGSQPQHF
length: 13
J: TRBJ1-5
V: TRBV6-5
D: -
size: -

DNA: TGTGCCAGCAGCCGGACACACCAAAACTCCTACAATGAGCAGTTCTTC
CDR3: CASSRTHQNSYNEQFF
length: 16
J: TRBJ2-1
V: TRBV6-4
D: -
size: -

DNA: TGTGCCAGTAGTATTCCAGGGTCTGGGGCCAACGTCCTGACTTTC
CDR3: CASSIPGSGANVLTF
length: 15
J: TRBJ2-6
V: TRBV19
D: -
size: once

DNA: TGTGCCAGCAAAAGTTTATCGGGAGAGACCCAGTACTTC
CDR3: CASKSLSGETQYF
length: 13
J: TRBJ2-5
V: TRBV27
D: -
size: -

DNA: TGCGCCAGCAGCTTGGGGGGCTGGGGGGATACGCAGTATTTT
CDR3: CASSLGGWGDTQYF
length: 14
J: TRBJ2-3
V: TRBV5-1
D: -
size: once

DNA: TGTGCCAGCAGTTCCGAAGGGGCTCTGGTCGGGGAGCTGTTTTTT
CDR3: CASSSEGALVGELFF
length: 15
J: TRBJ2-2
V: TRBV6-5
D: -
size: -

DNA: TGCGCCAGCAGCCTGGAGGGGGGCTCCGGGGAGCTGTTTTTT
CDR3: CASSLEGGSGELFF
length: 14
J: TRBJ2-2
V: TRBV5-1
D: -
size: once

DNA: TGTGCCAGCAGTCAGCTTAGGAATTCACCCCTCCACTTT
CDR3: CASSQLRNSPLHF
length: 13
J: TRBJ1-6
V: TRBV6-5
D: -
size: -

DNA: TGTGCCAGCCTCTTCTTCCGGGACAGGGATGGCTACACCTTC
CDR3: CASLFFRDRDGYTF
length: 14
J: TRBJ1-2
V: TRBV6-5
D: TRBD1
size: -

DNA: TGTGCCAGCGCGCGCACGGGGGGGGTTCAGACCCAGTACTTC
CDR3: CASARTGGVQTQYF
length: 14
J: TRBJ2-5
V: TRBV6-5
D: TRBD2
size: -

DNA: TGTGCCAGCAGCATACGGACCGATTCCTACGAGCAGTACTTC
CDR3: CASSIRTDSYEQYF
length: 14
J: TRBJ2-7
V: TRBV5-4
D: -
size: once

DNA: TGTGCCTACACAAACGGAGCGGGAGGGCGGGATGAGCAGTTCTTC
CDR3: CAYTNGAGGRDEQFF
length: 15
J: TRBJ2-1
V: TRBV30
D: TRBD2
size: -

DNA: TGTGCCAGCAGCCAAGACGAACTAACAGGAACTGGGAACACTGAAGCTTTCTTT
CDR3: CASSQDELTGTGNTEAFF
length: 18
J: TRBJ1-1
V: TRBV4-2
D: -
size: -

DNA: TGTGCCAGCAGCGTAGTCCCGATAGTTCAGGGGGTCACGCATATCCTCCACTTT
CDR3: CASSVVPIVQGVTHILHF
length: 18
J: TRBJ1-6
V: TRBV9
D: TRBD1
size: -

DNA: TGTGCCAGCAGTGAACCGAGGGAACAGGTTTATGGCTACACCTTC
CDR3: CASSEPREQVYGYTF
length: 15
J: TRBJ1-2
V: TRBV2
D: -
size: -

DNA: TGTGCCAGCAGTTTGGGGCTAGCGGGAGTAGGAGTAACTAGTGAGCAGTTCTTC
CDR3: CASSLGLAGVGVTSEQFF
length: 18
J: TRBJ2-1
V: TRBV28
D: TRBD2
size: -

DNA: TGCGCCAGCAGCCGCTTGTTATCTGGAAACACCATATATTTT
CDR3: CASSRLLSGNTIYF
length: 14
J: TRBJ1-3
V: TRBV4-1
D: -
size: -

DNA: TGTGCCAGCAGCAACGCCGGGGTTTTTGGACAGGGAAGGGAACGAGGGTCGGGGACTGAAGCTTTCTTT
CDR3: CASSNAGVFGQGRERGSGTEAFF
length: 23
J: TRBJ1-1
V: TRBV21-1
D: -
size: -

DNA: TGTGCCAGCAGTGATTTGCGTACAGATACGCAGTATTTT
CDR3: CASSDLRTDTQYF
length: 13
J: TRBJ2-3
V: TRBV6-1
D: -
size: -

DNA: TGTGCCAGCAGTACTAAGGTGCAGTCTAGAGGAAACACCATATATTTT
CDR3: CASSTKVQSRGNTIYF
length: 16
J: TRBJ1-3
V: TRBV9
D: -
size: -

DNA: TGTGCCAGCTCACCACCAGGGACGGTTATGAACACTGAAGCTTTCTTT
CDR3: CASSPPGTVMNTEAFF
length: 16
J: TRBJ1-1
V: TRBV18
D: -
size: -

DNA: TGTGCCAGCAGAGAAGGGATCAATTCACCCCTCCACTTT
CDR3: CASREGINSPLHF
length: 13
J: TRBJ1-6
V: TRBV6-1
D: -
size: -

DNA: TGTGCCAGTAGTCACACTGGCTCCTACGAGCAGTACTTC
CDR3: CASSHTGSYEQYF
length: 13
J: TRBJ2-7
V: TRBV19
D: -
size: -

DNA: TGTGCCACGTCGGGACAGGCAAATGAAAAACTGTTTTTT
CDR3: CATSGQANEKLFF
length: 13
J: TRBJ1-4
V: TRBV10-3
D: TRBD1
size: few

DNA: TGCGCCAGCAGCCTGCGTTCCCTTCCGACTACAACCTACAATGAGCAGTTCTTC
CDR3: CASSLRSLPTTTYNEQFF
length: 18
J: TRBJ2-1
V: TRBV5-1
D: -
size: once

DNA: TGTGCCGGAGGGCCCCGGGATACGCAGTATTTT
CDR3: CAGGPRDTQYF
length: 11
J: TRBJ2-3
V: TRBV2
D: -
size: many

DNA: TGTGCCAGCAGCGTAGTGGGGACTAGCTCCTACAATGAGCAGTTCTTC
CDR3: CASSVVGTSSYNEQFF
length: 16
J: TRBJ2-1
V: TRBV9
D: TRBD2
size: -

DNA: TGTGCCTGGAGTGACATGGTGTCATACAATGAGCAGTTCTTC
CDR3: CAWSDMVSYNEQFF
length: 14
J: TRBJ2-1
V: TRBV30
D: -
size: -

DNA: TGTGCCAGTAGATCAAGCCAGGCCCCGAACACCGGGGAGCTGTTTTTT
CDR3: CASRSSQAPNTGELFF
length: 16
J: TRBJ2-2
V: TRBV19
D: -
size: once

DNA: TGTGCCAGCAGTCAAACCGGGACAGCCTACAATGAGCAGTTCTTC
CDR3: CASSQTGTAYNEQFF
length: 15
J: TRBJ2-1
V: TRBV6-5
D: TRBD1
size: -

DNA: TGCGCCAGCAGCCTAACAGGACGACCGGGACTTGTGACCCAGTACTTC
CDR3: CASSLTGRPGLVTQYF
length: 16
J: TRBJ2-5
V: TRBV5-1
D: -
size: -

DNA: TGTGCCAGTAGAGAGGGGGGGCTGGGGAATCAGCCCCAGCATTTT
CDR3: CASREGGLGNQPQHF
length: 15
J: TRBJ1-5
V: TRBV19
D: -
size: -

DNA: TGTGCCAGCAGCTTCAGCGGGGGGCCCCACAATGAGCAGTTCTTC
CDR3: CASSFSGGPHNEQFF
length: 15
J: TRBJ2-1
V: TRBV7-6
D: TRBD2
size: once

DNA: TGTGCCAGCAGCTTAGGACTAGCGGGAGGAAACACCGGGGAGCTGTTTTTT
CDR3: CASSLGLAGGNTGELFF
length: 17
J: TRBJ2-2
V: TRBV11-2
D: TRBD2
size: once

DNA: TGTGCCAGCAGTTGGGGTAGCAATCAGCCCCAGCATTTT
CDR3: CASSWGSNQPQHF
length: 13
J: TRBJ1-5
V: TRBV25-1
D: -
size: -

DNA: TGCGCCAGCAGGCAAACAGGGGGCGCTGGAAATGGCTACACCTTC
CDR3: CASRQTGGAGNGYTF
length: 15
J: TRBJ1-2
V: TRBV5-1
D: TRBD1
size: -

DNA: TGTGCCAGCAACCGATGGGTGGAGGCGGATACGCAGTATTTT
CDR3: CASNRWVEADTQYF
length: 14
J: TRBJ2-3
V: TRBV5-5
D: -
size: -

DNA: TGCGCCAGCGGGGGTAGCGGGGGCACCGGGGAGACCCAGTACTTC
CDR3: CASGGSGGTGETQYF
length: 15
J: TRBJ2-5
V: TRBV5-1
D: TRBD2
size: -

DNA: TGTGCCAGCAGCTTAAACCCACAGGGGGCTGGTGGGGATCAGCCCCAGCATTTT
CDR3: CASSLNPQGAGGDQPQHF
length: 18
J: TRBJ1-5
V: TRBV7-8
D: TRBD1
size: -

DNA: TGTGCCAGCAGTTACTCGTTTCGGGGGGCGGACACTGAAGCTTTCTTT
CDR3: CASSYSFRGADTEAFF
length: 16
J: TRBJ1-1
V: TRBV6-6
D: -
size: -

DNA: TGTGCCAGCAGTCCCCCTAGCTCCTACGAGCAGTACTTC
CDR3: CASSPPSSYEQYF
length: 13
J: TRBJ2-7
V: TRBV27
D: -
size: -

DNA: TGCGCCAGCAGCTTGGGGGCGGGATATGAGCGGCTGTTTTTT
CDR3: CASSLGAGYERLFF
length: 14
J: TRBJ1-4
V: TRBV5-1
D: -
size: once